This TCR beta chain emerged from a study of STAT5B mutations in CD4+ large granular lymphocyte leukemia. V gave up 4 bases and J gave up 2 bases, with 15 bases separating them. The CDR3 extends over 16 amino acids. Germline CDR1 is SGHRS and CDR2 is YFSETQ. The study's findings and limits: TRBV06-family usage was enriched in top patient clones (8/27) versus controls (2/35). CD4-sorted patient repertoires seemed more clonal than healthy CD4+ repertoires.

As handled by the study authors: A productive frequency of 2.59 x 10-5 was the lowest detectable. TCRdb's copy holds only in-frame clones and misses some; the assay was immunoSEQ multiplex PCR. The D gene and trimming were derived from the DNA, and the V and J assignments and clone size from that table. Among 23,000 or so clones listed, roughly 76% were seen once. About this clone itself: The antigen is not known.

Controls came from buffy coats of healthy blood donors. The source material was CD4+ T cells from blood buffy coats. The chain is built from TRBV5-1 and TRBJ2-2; no clear D. The receptor was derived from a human donor in good health. The CDR3, as DNA: TGCGCCAGCAGCCTGGTAGGCCAGCCCAACACCGGGGAGCTGTTTTTT. It codes for CASSLVGQPNTGELFF.